Many counts were recorded for the clone carrying this TCR beta chain. These data originate in a study of T cells after yellow fever vaccination. Using its own MiXCR run on the 5' RACE reads, TCRdb lists one record per CDR3 protein. The sample contains 140,000 to 150,000 distinct CDR3 sequences, approximately 6.6% of which appear only once. The CDR3 contains 13 residues. CDR1 and CDR2 from the germline V gene are LNHDA and SQIVND (reference sequence). Trimming removed 2 bases at V and 5 bases at J, with 9 bases between. This sample comprised CD4+ T cells sorted from PBMCs, obtained 10 days after the yellow fever booster vaccination. This TCR was sampled from a man between 25 and 39 years old who received the YFV17D yellow fever vaccine. The rearrangement links TRBV19 to TRBJ2-5; no clear D gene. The CDR3 spells CASSITGYETQYF. In DNA form, the CDR3 reads TGTGCCAGTAGTATAACCGGGTATGAGACCCAGTACTTC.